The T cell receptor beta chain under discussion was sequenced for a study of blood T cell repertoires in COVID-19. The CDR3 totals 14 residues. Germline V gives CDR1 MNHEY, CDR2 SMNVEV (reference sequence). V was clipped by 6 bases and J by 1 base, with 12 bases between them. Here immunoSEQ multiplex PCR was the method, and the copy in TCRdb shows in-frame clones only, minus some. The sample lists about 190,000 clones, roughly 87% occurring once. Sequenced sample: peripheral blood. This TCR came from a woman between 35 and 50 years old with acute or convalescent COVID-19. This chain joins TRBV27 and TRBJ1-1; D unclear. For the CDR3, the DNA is TGTGCCAGCAGAATGAGGGCAAAGAACACTGAAGCTTTCTTT. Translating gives CASRMRAKNTEAFF.